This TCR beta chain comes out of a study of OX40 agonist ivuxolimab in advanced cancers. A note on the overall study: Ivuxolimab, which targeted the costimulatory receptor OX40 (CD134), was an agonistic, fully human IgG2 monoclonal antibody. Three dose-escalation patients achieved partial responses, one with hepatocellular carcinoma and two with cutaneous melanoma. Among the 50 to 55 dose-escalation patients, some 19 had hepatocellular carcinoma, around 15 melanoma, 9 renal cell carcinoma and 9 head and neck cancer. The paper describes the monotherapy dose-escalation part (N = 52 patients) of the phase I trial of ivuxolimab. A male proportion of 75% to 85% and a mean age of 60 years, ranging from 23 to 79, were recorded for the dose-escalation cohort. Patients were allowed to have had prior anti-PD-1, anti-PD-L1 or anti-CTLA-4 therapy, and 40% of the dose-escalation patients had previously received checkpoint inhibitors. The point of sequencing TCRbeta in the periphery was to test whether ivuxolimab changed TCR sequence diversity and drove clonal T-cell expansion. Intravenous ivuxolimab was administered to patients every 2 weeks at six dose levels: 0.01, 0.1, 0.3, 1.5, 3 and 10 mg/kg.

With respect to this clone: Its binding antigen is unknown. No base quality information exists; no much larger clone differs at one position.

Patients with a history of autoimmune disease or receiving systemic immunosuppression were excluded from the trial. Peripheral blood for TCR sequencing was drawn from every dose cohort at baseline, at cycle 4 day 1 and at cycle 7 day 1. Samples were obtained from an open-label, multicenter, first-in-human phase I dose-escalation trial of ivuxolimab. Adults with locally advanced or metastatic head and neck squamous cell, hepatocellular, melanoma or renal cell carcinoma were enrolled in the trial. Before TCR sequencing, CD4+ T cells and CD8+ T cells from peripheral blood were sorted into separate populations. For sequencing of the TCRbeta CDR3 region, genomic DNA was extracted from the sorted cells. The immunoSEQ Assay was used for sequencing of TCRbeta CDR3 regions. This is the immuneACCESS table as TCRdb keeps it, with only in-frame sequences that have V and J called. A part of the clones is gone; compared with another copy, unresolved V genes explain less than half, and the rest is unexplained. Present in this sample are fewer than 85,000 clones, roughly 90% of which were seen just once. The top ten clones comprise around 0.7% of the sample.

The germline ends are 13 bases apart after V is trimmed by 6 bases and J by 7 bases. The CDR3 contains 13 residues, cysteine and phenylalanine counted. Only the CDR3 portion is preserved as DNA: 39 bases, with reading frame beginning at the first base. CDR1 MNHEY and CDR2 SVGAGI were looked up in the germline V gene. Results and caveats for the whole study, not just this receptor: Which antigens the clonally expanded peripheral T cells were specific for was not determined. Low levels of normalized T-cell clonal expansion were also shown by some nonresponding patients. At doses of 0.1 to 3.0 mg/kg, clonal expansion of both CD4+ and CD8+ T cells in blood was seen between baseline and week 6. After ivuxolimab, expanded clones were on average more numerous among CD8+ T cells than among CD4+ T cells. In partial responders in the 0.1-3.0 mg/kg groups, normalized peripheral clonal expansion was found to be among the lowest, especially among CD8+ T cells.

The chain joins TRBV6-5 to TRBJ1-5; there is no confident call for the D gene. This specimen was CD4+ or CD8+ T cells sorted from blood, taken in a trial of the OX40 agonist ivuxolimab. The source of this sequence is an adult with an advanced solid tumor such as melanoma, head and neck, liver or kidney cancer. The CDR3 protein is CASSPFLGQPQHF. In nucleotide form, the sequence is TGTGCCAGCAGCCCCTTTCTGGGGCAGCCCCAGCATTTT.